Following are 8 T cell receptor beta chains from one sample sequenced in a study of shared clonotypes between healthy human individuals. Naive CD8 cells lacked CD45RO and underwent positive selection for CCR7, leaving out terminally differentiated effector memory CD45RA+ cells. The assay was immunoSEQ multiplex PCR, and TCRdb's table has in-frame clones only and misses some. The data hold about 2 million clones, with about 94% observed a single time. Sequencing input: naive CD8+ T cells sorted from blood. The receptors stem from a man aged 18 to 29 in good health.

CDR3 nucleotides: TGTGCCAGCAGCAAGGGGCCGTACACCGGGGAGCTGTTTTTT. This sequence encodes CASSKGPYTGELFF. The chain combines TRBV11-2 with TRBJ2-2; possible D gene TRBD1, 5 bases. Germline CDR1 and CDR2: SGHAT and FQNNGV. With 5 bases removed from V and 3 bases from J, the gap between germline ends came to 10 bases. This CDR3 contains 14 residues.

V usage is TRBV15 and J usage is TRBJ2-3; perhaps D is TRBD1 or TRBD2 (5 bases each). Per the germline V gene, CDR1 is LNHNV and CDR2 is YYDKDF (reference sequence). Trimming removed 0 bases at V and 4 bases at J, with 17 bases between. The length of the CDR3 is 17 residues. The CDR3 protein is CATSRDGGPPIADTQYF. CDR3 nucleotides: TGTGCCACCAGCAGAGATGGGGGACCCCCCATTGCAGATACGCAGTATTTT.

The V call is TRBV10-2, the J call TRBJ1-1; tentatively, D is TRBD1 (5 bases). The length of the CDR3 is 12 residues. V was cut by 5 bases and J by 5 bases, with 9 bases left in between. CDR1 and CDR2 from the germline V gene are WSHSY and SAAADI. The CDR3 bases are TGCGCCAGCAGTTGGGGGGGGACTGAAGCTTTCTTT. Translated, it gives CASSWGGTEAFF.

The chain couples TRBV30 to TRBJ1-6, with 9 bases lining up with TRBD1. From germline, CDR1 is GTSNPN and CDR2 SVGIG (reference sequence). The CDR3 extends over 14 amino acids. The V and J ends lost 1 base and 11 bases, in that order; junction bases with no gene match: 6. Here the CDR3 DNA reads TGTGCCTGGAGTGGGGGACAGGGTGTTCCACCCCTCCACTTT. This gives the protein CAWSGGQGVPPLHF.

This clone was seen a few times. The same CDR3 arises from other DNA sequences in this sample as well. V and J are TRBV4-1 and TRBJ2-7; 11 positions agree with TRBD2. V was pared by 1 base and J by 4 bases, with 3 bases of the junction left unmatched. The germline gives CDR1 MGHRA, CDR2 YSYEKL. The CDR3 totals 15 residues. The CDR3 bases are TGCGCCAGCAGCCAAGTTACTAGCGGGGGATACGAGCAGTACTTC. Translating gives CASSQVTSGGYEQYF.

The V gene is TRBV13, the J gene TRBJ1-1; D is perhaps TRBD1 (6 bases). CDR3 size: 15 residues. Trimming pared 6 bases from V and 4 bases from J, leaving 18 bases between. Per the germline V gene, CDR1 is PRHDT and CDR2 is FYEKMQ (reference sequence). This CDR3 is CASSSEQGAVTEAFF. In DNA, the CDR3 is TGTGCCAGCAGTTCAGAACAGGGAGCGGTCACTGAAGCTTTCTTT.

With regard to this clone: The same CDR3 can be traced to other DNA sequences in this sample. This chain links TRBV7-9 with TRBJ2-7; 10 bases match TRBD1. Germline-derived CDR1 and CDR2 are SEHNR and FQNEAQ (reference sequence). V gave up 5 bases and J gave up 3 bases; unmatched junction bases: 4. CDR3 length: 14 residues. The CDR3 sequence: CASSPRDRGYEQYF. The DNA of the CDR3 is TGTGCCAGCAGCCCTAGGGACAGGGGCTACGAGCAGTACTTC.

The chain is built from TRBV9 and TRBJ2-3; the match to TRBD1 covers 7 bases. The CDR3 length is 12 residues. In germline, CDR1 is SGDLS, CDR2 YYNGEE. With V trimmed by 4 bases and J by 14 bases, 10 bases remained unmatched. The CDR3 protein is CASSQGGHYRYF. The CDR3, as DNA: TGTGCCAGCAGCCAAGGGGGCCACTATCGGTATTTT.